One and the same sample provided the 14 T cell receptor beta chains below, sequenced in a study of response to subunit inactivated influenza vaccine. TCRdb fed the RT-PCR reads into MiXCR, producing one record per CDR3 protein. This sample yields about 500,000 distinct CDR3 sequences, of which around 7.7% are seen a single time; about an eighth belongs to the top ten. The starting material was PBMCs from blood, obtained less than 30 months after vaccination. The receptors stem from a man aged 50-75 years who received an inactivated influenza vaccine.

This clonotype has more than one count but fewer than ten. The rearrangement uses TRBV12-3 or TRBV12-4 and TRBJ2-2; unclear D gene. V was trimmed by 7 bases and J by 2 bases, leaving 5 bases between them. This CDR3 comprises 12 residues. CDR3 nucleotides: TGTGCCAGCAAAAGTAACACCGGGGAGCTGTTTTTT. It translates to CASKSNTGELFF.

This clonotype was observed many times. The chain recombines TRBV28 with TRBJ1-2; D might be TRBD1 (6 bases). CDR1 and CDR2 from the germline V gene are MDHEN and SYDVKM. This CDR3 is 14 amino acids long. V was shortened by 4 bases and J by 4 bases, with 13 bases between the two germline ends. The CDR3 loop is CASSWGGHPYGYTF. The CDR3 nucleotides read TGTGCCAGCAGTTGGGGGGGACACCCCTATGGCTACACCTTC.

The chain carries TRBV11-2 and TRBJ2-5; TRBD2 matches 15 bases. Germline assignment: CDR1 SGHAT and CDR2 FQNNGV. The ends lost 1 base at V and 2 bases at J; junction bases unmatched: 11. The CDR3 sequence is 20 residues long. CDR3 sequence: CASSLGVPGLAGGPQETQYF. The DNA for the CDR3 is TGTGCCAGCAGCTTAGGGGTCCCGGGACTAGCGGGAGGACCGCAAGAGACCCAGTACTTC.

This clonotype has just a few counts. The chain uses TRBV20-1 and TRBJ1-4, with D maybe TRBD1 (5 bases). Germline CDR1 is DFQATT and CDR2 is SNEGSKA (reference sequence). V lost 4 bases, J lost 0 bases, and 18 bases lay in between. CDR3 size: 17 residues. Here the CDR3 reads CSANGRGAFATNEKLFF. CDR3 bases: TGCAGTGCTAATGGGCGAGGGGCCTTTGCAACTAATGAAAAACTGTTTTTT.

This clonotype was seen more than once but under ten times. The V and J genes are TRBV4-3 and TRBJ1-5; D remains ambiguous. The CDR3 loop spans 14 amino acids. Germline V CDR1 and CDR2: LGHNA, YSLEER. V lost 0 bases to trimming and J lost 5 bases, with 8 bases between them. CDR3 DNA sequence: TGCGCCAGCAGCCAAGACCTCAAACATCAGCCCCAGCATTTT. Encoded protein: CASSQDLKHQPQHF.

This chain connects TRBV28 to TRBJ1-5; 9 nucleotides agree with TRBD1. Trimming cost V 5 bases and J 2 bases; bases outside gene matches: 4. This CDR3 comprises 15 residues. From germline, CDR1 is MDHEN and CDR2 SYDVKM. CDR3 DNA sequence: TGTGCCAGCAGTGAGAGACAGGGGGGCAATCAGCCCCAGCATTTT. Protein sequence: CASSERQGGNQPQHF. The full variable domain, its missing parts supplied by reference TRBV28 and TRBJ1-5, is DVKVTQSSRYLVKRTGEKVFLECVQDMDHENMFWYRQDPGLGLRLIYFSYDVKMKEKGDIPEGYSVSREKKERFSLILESASTNQTSMYLCASSERQGGNQPQHFGDGTRLSIL.

This clonotype occurred many times. The chain carries TRBV10-3 and TRBJ2-1, with TRBD2 as a possible D gene (5 bases). CDR1 and CDR2 from the germline V gene are ENHRY and SYGVKD. This CDR3 is 15 amino acids long. V gave up 0 bases and J gave up 4 bases, with 10 bases separating them. DNA of the CDR3: TGTGCCATCAGTGAGTCAGGCGGGCCTTACAATGAGCAGTTCTTC. The encoded protein is CAISESGGPYNEQFF.

This chain joins TRBV7-8 and TRBJ1-5; 8 bases match TRBD1. With 0 bases clipped from V and 7 bases from J, the junction kept 8 bases outside the gene matches. Germline assignment: CDR1 SGHVS and CDR2 FQNEAQ. The CDR3 is made up of 16 amino acids. CDR3 amino acids: CASSLANVGQGQPQHF. For the CDR3, the DNA is TGTGCCAGCAGCTTAGCGAATGTTGGACAGGGACAGCCCCAGCATTTT.

J is TRBJ2-3 and V is TRBV9, with 7 bases lining up with TRBD2. After removal of 0 bases from V and 5 bases from J, the junction contained 6 bases not matched to a gene. The germline gives CDR1 SGDLS, CDR2 YYNGEE. CDR3 length: 15 residues. CDR3 bases: TGTGCCAGCAGCGTAGCTCGACTAGCTATAGATACGCAGTATTTT. Its protein product is CASSVARLAIDTQYF.

This clonotype was found a few times. The J gene is TRBJ2-3, the V gene TRBV4-3; D possibly uses TRBD1 or TRBD2 (5 bases each). Looked up from germline, CDR1 is LGHNA and CDR2 is YSLEER. The CDR3 has 21 amino acids. V lost 0 bases to trimming and J lost 0 bases, with 25 bases between them. CDR3 in DNA: TGCGCCAGCAGCCAAGAAACGGGAACAGGCCGGAAAGGTGCTAGCACAGATACGCAGTATTTT. Protein: CASSQETGTGRKGASTDTQYF.

This clonotype appeared a few times. The V gene is TRBV20-1, the J gene TRBJ2-3; possibly TRBD2 for D (6 bases). Looked up from germline, CDR1 is DFQATT and CDR2 is SNEGSKA (reference sequence). The CDR3 is 14 amino acids. Trimming stripped 4 bases from V and 5 bases from J, with 16 bases between. The CDR3 sequence is CSAKTGGTKDTQYF. The CDR3 nucleotides are TGCAGTGCTAAAACGGGCGGGACGAAAGATACGCAGTATTTT.

This clonotype was seen more than once but under ten times. The chain couples TRBV11-2 to TRBJ2-1; no reliable D call. Germline V lookup: CDR1 SGHAT, CDR2 FQNNGV. This CDR3 region has 15 residues. V lost 2 bases, J lost 4 bases, and 12 bases lay in between. The CDR3: CASSLLLYAYNEQFF. DNA of the CDR3: TGTGCCAGCAGCTTATTGTTGTACGCATACAATGAGCAGTTCTTC.

Comment on this clonotype: The conserved final phenylalanine or tryptophan is absent from the CDR3, which likely points to a read error. The genes are TRBV24-1 and TRBJ2-1; D ambiguous. The CDR3 runs 13 residues. Germline values: CDR1 KGHDR, CDR2 SFDVKD. V was clipped by 0 bases and J by 5 bases, with 4 bases between them. The chain's CDR3 is CATSDLPNNEQFL. In nucleotides, the CDR3 is TGTGCCACCAGTGATTTGCCCAACAATGAGCAGTTCCTC.

The genes are TRBV2 and TRBJ2-1; TRBD2 matches at 11 bases. The germline V gene encodes CDR1 SNHLY and CDR2 FYNNEI. Trimming removed 8 bases from V and 1 base from J; junction bases left unmatched: 7. CDR3 length: 16 residues. The CDR3, as DNA: TGTGCCAGCCAGAGGAGGACTAGCGGGTCCTACAATGAGCAGTTCTTC. Translation: CASQRRTSGSYNEQFF.